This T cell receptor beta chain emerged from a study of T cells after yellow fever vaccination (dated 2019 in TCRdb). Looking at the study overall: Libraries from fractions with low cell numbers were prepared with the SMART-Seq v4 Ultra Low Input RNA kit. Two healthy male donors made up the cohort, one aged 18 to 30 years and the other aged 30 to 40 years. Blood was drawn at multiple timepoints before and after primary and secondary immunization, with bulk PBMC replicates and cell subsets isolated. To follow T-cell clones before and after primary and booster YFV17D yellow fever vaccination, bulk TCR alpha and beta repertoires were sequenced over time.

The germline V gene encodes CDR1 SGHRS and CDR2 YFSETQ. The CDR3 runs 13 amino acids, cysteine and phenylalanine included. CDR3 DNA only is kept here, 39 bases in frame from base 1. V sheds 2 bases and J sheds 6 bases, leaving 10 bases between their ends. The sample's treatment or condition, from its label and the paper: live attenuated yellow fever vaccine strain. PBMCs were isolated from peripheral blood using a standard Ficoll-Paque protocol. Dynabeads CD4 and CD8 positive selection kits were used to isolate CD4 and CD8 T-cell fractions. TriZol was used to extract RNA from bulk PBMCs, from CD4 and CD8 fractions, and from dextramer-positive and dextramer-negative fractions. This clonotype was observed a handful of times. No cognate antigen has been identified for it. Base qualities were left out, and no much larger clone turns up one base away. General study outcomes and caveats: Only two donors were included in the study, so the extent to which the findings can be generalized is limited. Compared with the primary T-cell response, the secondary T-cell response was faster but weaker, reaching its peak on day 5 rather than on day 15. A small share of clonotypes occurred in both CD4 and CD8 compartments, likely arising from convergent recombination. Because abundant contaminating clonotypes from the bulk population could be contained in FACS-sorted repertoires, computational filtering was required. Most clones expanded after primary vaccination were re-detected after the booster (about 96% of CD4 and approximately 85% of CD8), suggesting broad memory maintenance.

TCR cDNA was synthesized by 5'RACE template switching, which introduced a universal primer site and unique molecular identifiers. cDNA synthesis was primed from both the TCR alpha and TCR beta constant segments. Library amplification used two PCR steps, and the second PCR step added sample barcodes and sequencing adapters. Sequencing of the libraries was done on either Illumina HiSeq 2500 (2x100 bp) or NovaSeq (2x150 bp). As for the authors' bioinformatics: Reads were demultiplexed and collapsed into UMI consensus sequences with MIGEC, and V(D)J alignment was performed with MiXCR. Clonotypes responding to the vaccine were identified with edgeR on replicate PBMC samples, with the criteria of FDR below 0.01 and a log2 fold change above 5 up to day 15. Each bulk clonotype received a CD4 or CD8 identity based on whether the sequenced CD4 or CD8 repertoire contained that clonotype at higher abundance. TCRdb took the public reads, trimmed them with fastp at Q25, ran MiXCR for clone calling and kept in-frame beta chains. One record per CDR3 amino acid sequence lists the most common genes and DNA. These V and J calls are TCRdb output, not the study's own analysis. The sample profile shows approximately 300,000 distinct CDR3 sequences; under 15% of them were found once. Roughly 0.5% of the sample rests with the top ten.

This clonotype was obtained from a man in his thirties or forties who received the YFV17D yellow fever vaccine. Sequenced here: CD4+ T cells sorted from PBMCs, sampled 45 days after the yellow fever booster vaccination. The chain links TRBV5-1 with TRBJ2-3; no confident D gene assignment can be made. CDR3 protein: CASSFVSADTQYF. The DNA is TGCGCCAGCAGCTTTGTCAGTGCTGATACGCAGTATTTT.